The clone carrying this TCR beta chain was observed once. The CDR3 is 16 residues long. V trimming: 4 bases; J trimming: 4 bases; junction bases outside the gene matches: 7. Looked up from germline, CDR1 is LNHDA and CDR2 is SQIVND (reference sequence). These data belong to a study of blood T cell repertoires in COVID-19. The overall study: T cells, B-cell-depleted T cells, or PBMCs supplied cDNA or gDNA.

Sequencing was performed with immunoSEQ multiplex PCR; in TCRdb, only in-frame clones are kept and a portion is missing. Here the sample spans some 69,000 clones, approximately 88% being singletons. The rearrangement joins TRBV19 to TRBJ1-5, with TRBD1 identical over 10 bases. Sequencing was performed on peripheral blood. This clonotype originated in an elderly man with active or convalescent COVID-19. The CDR3 region has the DNA TGTGCCAGTAGTACGACAGGGGGCGCGCGGAATCAGCCCCAGCATTTT. The encoded protein is CASSTTGGARNQPQHF.